This T cell receptor (beta chain) was captured in a study of blood T cell repertoires in COVID-19 (dated by TCRdb to 2020 to 2021). The study in broad terms: Samples from collaborators originated in the United States, Italy and Spain and spanned both the acute and convalescent phases of COVID-19. The prospective study material was composed of cDNA or gDNA derived from T cells, B-cell-depleted T cells, or PBMCs. Deeply sampled blood TCRbeta repertoires from subjects exposed to, actively infected with, or recovered from COVID-19 were included in the dataset. The repertoires were made available in a free public database intended to serve as a resource for research on the immune response to SARS-CoV-2. Samples came from the ongoing ImmuneRACE study (first 160 participants) plus 1,254 subjects from 6 global collaborators. Nearly every sample came with metadata listing a de-identified subject ID, COVID-19 status, age in years and sex. Where available, HLA class I and class II types were obtained from metadata supplied by the sample provider rather than from assay-based typing. Results and caveats for the whole study, not just this receptor: How much clinical and demographic metadata was included differed by source and by participant, and the metadata was provided uncurated.

To note about this clone: Its binding antigen is unknown. Per-base quality was not reported, and no clone a single base away is much larger than it.

TCRbeta CDR3 regions were amplified from genomic DNA by means of the immunoSEQ Assay, a bias-controlled multiplex PCR. In the source study's methods: The number of nucleated cells in each sample was estimated from the amplification of reference gene primers within the assay. To quantify the absolute abundance of each unique TCRbeta CDR3 rearrangement, sequence reads were collapsed and filtered. Productive Simpson clonality was computed per sample as the square root of Simpson's diversity index over productive rearrangements. This is the immuneACCESS table as TCRdb keeps it, with only in-frame sequences that have V and J called. A part of the clones is gone; compared with another copy, unresolved V genes explain less than half, and the rest is unexplained. Clone size and the V and J calls come from that table; the DNA yielded D and trimming. This sample has about 300,000 clones in its table, and approximately 90% of those were observed once. The ten largest clones represent more than 2% of the sample.

Each collaborating institution followed its own protocols to collect whole blood in K2EDTA tubes. For TCRbeta analysis, collaborators shipped samples in one of three forms: frozen whole blood, isolated PBMCs, or DNA extracted from either of those sample types. Per the germline V gene, SGHRS is the CDR1 and YFSETQ is the CDR2. Inclusive of the bounding cysteine and phenylalanine, the CDR3 is 16 residues long. Only the CDR3 region is kept as DNA, spanning 48 bases read in frame from base 1. Unmatched junction bases come to 10, with V trimmed by 3 bases and J by 6 bases. This receptor was identified in a man in his late teens or twenties with active or convalescent COVID-19. Sequencing input: peripheral blood. This sequence uses TRBV5-1 and TRBJ2-2; the junction holds 8 bases that match TRBD2. The base sequence is TGCGCCAGCAGCTCGGACAGCGGGAGTATCTCCGGGGAGCTGTTTTTT. This gives the protein CASSSDSGSISGELFF. The entire variable domain, with the stretches around the CDR3 drawn from the reference TRBV5-1 and TRBJ2-2 proteins, is KAGVTQTPRYLIKTRGQQVTLSCSPISGHRSVSWYQQTPGQGLQFLFEYFSETQRNKGNFPGRFSGRQFSNSRSEMNVSTLELGDSALYLCASSSDSGSISGELFFGEGSRLTVL.